The sequence of this T cell receptor beta chain was determined in a study of shared clonotypes between healthy human individuals. Generated by immunoSEQ multiplex PCR, the TCRdb table keeps only in-frame clones and is missing some. The data show some 700,000 clones, with 90% seen just once and 30% to 35% held by the top ten. Germline trimming cut 11 bases from V and 3 bases from J; bases unmatched to any gene: 1. The CDR3 contains 11 residues. Germline assignment: CDR1 MNHNY and CDR2 SVGAGI (reference sequence). Sequencing used memory CD8+ T cells from PBMCs. This sample's subset: CD45RO+ cells pooled with CCR7-negative TemRA cells. This chain connects TRBV6-6 to TRBJ2-7, with 10 bases fitting TRBD2. The TCR was taken from a man aged 18 to 30 in good health. Some clones in this sample may be carry-over from other donors' samples. CDR3 amino acids: CAASGSYEQYF. The CDR3 DNA reads TGTGCCGCTAGCGGGAGCTACGAGCAGTACTTC.